This TCR beta chain comes out of a study of T cells in Graves' hyperthyroidism and ophthalmopathy. Study-level background: Peripheral blood sampling occurred at initial diagnosis, before any treatment.

Germline CDR1 and CDR2: MGHRA and YSYEKL. The V and J ends lost 1 base and 2 bases respectively, with 14 bases between them. The CDR3 loop spans 16 amino acids. Amplified TCR beta CDR3 regions came from RNA transcripts. The HTBI primer set was used in a first-round RT-PCR of the TCR CDR3. TCRdb re-called the multiplex PCR reads through MiXCR, storing one row per CDR3 protein. The sample consists of some 440,000 distinct CDR3 sequences, around 16% of them appearing once. This sequence joins TRBV4-1 and TRBJ1-1; D uncertain. The material sequenced was blood. This sequence originates from a woman under 30 with Graves' hyperthyroidism. CDR3 in amino acids: CASSQGSFQRNTEAFF. CDR3 DNA: TGCGCCAGCAGCCAAGGTTCGTTCCAGCGAAACACTGAAGCTTTCTTT.